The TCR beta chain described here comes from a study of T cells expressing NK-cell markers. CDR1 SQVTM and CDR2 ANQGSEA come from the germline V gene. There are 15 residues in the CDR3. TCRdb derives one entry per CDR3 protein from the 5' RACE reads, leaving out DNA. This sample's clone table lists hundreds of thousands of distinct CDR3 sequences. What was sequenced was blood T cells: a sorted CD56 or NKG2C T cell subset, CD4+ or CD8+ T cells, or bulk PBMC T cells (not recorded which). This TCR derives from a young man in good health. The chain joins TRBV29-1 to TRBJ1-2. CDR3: CSVEDRMGSSYGYTF.